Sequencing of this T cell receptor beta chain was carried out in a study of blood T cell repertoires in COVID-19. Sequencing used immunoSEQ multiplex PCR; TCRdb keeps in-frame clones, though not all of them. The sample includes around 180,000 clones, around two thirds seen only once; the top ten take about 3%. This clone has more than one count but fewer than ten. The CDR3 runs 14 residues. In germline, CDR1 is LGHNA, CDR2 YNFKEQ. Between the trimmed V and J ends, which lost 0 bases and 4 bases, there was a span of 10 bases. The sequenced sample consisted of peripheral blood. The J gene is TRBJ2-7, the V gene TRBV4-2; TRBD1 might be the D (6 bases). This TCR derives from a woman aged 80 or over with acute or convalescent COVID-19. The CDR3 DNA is TGTGCCAGCAGCCAAGAAGTACAGGGTTACGAGCAGTACTTC. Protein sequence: CASSQEVQGYEQYF.